The 5 T cell receptor beta chains reported below all come from one sample, sequenced in a study of cytomegalovirus exposure and HLA in healthy donors. 60 Vbeta and 13 Jbeta primers were used in PCR. Some clones are missing from TCRdb's copy, which holds only in-frame ones; the method was immunoSEQ multiplex PCR. The data contain roughly 180,000 clones, 70% to 80% of them singletons. The sequencing input was PBMCs. Receptor source: a girl aged 5-17 years in good health and CMV-seropositive.

The rearrangement joins TRBV11-3 to TRBJ2-7; the match to TRBD1 covers 11 bases. CDR1 and CDR2 (germline): SGHNT, YENEEA. The CDR3 sequence is 16 residues long. With 0 bases clipped from V and 5 bases from J, the junction kept 6 bases outside the gene matches. CDR3 nucleotides: TGTGCCAGCAGCTTAGACCCCGGACAGGGGGCCAACGAGCAGTACTTC. Translating it yields CASSLDPGQGANEQYF.

The V and J genes are TRBV7-6 and TRBJ2-1; 9 positions match TRBD1. J lost 5 bases, V lost 5 bases, and 7 bases had no gene match. This CDR3 is built from 15 residues. From germline, CDR1 is SGHVS and CDR2 FNYEAQ. The CDR3 region is CASSVDRGGHNEQFF. For the CDR3, the DNA is TGTGCCAGCAGCGTAGACAGGGGGGGTCACAATGAGCAGTTCTTC.

This rearrangement joins TRBV7-2 to TRBJ2-5; 9 bases line up with TRBD1. The J call may be mistaken, given a closer DNA end match to TRBJ2-7. Germline CDR1 is SGHTA and CDR2 is FQGNSA. The CDR3 extends over 14 amino acids. CDR3 region: CASSRRQGAYEQYF. The CDR3 DNA reads TGTGCCAGCAGCCGGAGACAGGGGGCCTACGAGCAGTACTTC.

The chain uses TRBV19 and TRBJ1-1, with a weak D call TRBD1 (5 bases). This CDR3 has 11 amino acids. From germline, CDR1 is LNHDA and CDR2 SQIVND (reference sequence). In DNA form, the CDR3 reads TGTGCATGTATCGGGGGCACTGAAGCTTTCTTT. Translating it yields CACIGGTEAFF.

The rearrangement uses TRBV7-2 and TRBJ2-7; TRBD2 agrees at 13 bases. CDR1 and CDR2 (germline): SGHTA, FQGNSA. This CDR3 is built from 14 residues. V gave up 5 bases and J gave up 3 bases; unmatched junction bases: 1. The CDR3 loop reads CASSTSGGGYEQYF. The CDR3, as DNA: TGTGCCAGCAGCACTAGCGGGGGGGGCTACGAGCAGTACTTC.